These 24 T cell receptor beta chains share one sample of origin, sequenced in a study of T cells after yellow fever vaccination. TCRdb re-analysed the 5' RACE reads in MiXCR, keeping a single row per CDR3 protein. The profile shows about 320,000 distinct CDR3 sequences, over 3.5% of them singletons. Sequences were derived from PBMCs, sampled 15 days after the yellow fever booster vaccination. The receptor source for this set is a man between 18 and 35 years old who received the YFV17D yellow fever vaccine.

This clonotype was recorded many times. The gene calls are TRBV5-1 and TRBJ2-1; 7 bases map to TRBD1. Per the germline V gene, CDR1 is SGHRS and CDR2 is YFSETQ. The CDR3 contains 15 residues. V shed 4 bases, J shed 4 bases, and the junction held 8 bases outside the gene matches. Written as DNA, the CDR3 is TGCGCCAGCAGCCCCACAGGGGACCCTTACAATGAGCAGTTCTTC. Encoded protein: CASSPTGDPYNEQFF.

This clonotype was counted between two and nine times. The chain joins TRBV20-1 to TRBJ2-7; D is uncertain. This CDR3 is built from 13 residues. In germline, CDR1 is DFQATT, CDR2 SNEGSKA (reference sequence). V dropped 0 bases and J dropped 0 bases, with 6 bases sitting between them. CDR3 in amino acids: CSARDTTSYEQYF. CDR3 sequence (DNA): TGCAGTGCTAGAGACACGACCTCCTACGAGCAGTACTTC.

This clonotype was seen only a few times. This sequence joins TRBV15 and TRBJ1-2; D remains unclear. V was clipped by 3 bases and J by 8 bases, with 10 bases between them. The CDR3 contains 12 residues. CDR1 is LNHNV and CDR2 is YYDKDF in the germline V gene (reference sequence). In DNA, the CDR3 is TGTGCCACCAGCAGGGATTCGGGCGGCTACACCTTC. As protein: CATSRDSGGYTF.

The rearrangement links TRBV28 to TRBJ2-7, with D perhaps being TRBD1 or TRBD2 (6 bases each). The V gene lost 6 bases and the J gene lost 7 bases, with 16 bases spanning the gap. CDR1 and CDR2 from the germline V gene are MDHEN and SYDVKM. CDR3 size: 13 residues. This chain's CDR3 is CASRTGGTGEQYV. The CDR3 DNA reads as TGTGCCAGCAGGACAGGAGGGACGGGGGAGCAGTACGTC.

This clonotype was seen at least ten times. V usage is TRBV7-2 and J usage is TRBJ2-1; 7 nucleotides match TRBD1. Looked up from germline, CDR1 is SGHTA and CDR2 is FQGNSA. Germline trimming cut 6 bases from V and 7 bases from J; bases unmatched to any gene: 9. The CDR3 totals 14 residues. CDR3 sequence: CASRMDLTGNEQFF. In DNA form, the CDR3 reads TGTGCCAGCAGGATGGACCTGACAGGGAATGAGCAGTTCTTC. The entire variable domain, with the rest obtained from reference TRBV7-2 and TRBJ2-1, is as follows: GAGVSQSPSNKVTEKGKDVELRCDPISGHTALYWYRQSLGQGLEFLIYFQGNSAPDKSGLPSDRFSAERTGGSVSTLTIQRTQQEDSAVYLCASRMDLTGNEQFFGPGTRLTVL.

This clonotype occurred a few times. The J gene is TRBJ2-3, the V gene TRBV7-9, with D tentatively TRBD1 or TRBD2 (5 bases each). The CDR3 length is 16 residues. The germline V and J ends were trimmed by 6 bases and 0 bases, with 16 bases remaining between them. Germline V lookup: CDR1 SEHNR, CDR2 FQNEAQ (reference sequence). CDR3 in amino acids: CASRRDLSSSTDTQYF. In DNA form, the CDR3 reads TGTGCCAGCAGACGGGACCTTTCTTCTAGCACAGATACGCAGTATTTT.

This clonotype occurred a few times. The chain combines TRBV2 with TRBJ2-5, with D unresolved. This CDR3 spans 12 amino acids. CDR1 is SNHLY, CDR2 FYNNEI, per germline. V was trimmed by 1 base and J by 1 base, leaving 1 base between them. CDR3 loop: CASSEGQETQYF. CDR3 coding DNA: TGTGCCAGCAGTGAAGGCCAAGAGACCCAGTACTTC.

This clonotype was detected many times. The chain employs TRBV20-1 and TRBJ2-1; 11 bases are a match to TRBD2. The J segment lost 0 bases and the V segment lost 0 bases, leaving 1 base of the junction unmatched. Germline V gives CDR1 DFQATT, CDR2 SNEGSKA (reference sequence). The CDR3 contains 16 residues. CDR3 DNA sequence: TGCAGTGCTAGAGATGGGACTAGCGGCTCCTACAATGAGCAGTTCTTC. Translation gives CSARDGTSGSYNEQFF.

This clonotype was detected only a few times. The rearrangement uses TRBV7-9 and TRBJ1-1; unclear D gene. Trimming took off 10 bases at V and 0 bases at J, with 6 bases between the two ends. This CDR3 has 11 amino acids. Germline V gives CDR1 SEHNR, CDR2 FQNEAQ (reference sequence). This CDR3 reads CATGLNTEAFF. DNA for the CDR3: TGTGCCACCGGCTTGAACACTGAAGCTTTCTTT.

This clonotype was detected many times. CDR3 coding DNA: TGTGCCAGCAGTTGGAGGACAGCTAGCTCCTACGAGCAGTACTTC. It is translated as CASSWRTASSYEQYF. The chain recombines TRBV6-2 or TRBV6-3 with TRBJ2-7; the D gene is possibly TRBD1 (6 bases). CDR3 length equals 15 residues. Germline-derived CDR1 and CDR2 are MNHEY and SVGEGT. The V gene lost 4 bases and the J gene lost 0 bases, with 13 bases spanning the gap.

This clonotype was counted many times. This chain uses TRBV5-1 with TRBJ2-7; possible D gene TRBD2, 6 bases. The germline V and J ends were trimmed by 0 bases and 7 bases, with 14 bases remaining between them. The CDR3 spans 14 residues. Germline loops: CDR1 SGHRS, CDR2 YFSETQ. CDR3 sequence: CASSLEAGMEEQYF. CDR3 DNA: TGCGCCAGCAGCTTGGAGGCGGGGATGGAAGAGCAGTACTTC.

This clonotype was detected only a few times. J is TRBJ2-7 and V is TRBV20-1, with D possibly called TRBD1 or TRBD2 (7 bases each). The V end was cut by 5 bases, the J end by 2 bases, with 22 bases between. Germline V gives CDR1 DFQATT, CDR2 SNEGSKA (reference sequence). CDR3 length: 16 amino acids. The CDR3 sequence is CSAGRTVTGRAYEQYF. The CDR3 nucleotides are TGCAGTGCTGGGCGTACTGTGACAGGGAGGGCCTACGAGCAGTACTTC.

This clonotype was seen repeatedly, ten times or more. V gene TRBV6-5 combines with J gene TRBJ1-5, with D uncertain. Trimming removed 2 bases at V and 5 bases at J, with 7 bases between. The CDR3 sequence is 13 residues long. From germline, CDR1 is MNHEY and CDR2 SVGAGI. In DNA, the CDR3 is TGTGCCAGCAGTTACGGCAGATATCAGCCCCAGCATTTT. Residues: CASSYGRYQPQHF.

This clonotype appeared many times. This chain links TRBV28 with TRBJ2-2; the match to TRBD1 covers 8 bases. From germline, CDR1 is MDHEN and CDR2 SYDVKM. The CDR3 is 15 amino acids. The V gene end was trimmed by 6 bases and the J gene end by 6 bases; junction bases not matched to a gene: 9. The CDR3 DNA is TGTGCCAGCAGCCATGGACAGGGTGAGGCCGGGGAGCTGTTTTTT. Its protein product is CASSHGQGEAGELFF. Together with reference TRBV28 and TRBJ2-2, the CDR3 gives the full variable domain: DVKVTQSSRYLVKRTGEKVFLECVQDMDHENMFWYRQDPGLGLRLIYFSYDVKMKEKGDIPEGYSVSREKKERFSLILESASTNQTSMYLCASSHGQGEAGELFFGEGSRLTVL.

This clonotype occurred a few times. Written as DNA, the CDR3 is TGTGCCAGCAGTTACCTTCGGGGGGGCTACAATGAGCAGTTCTTC. Residues: CASSYLRGGYNEQFF. The V and J genes are TRBV6-6 and TRBJ2-1, with 8 bases that match TRBD2. The CDR3 sequence is 15 residues long. Germline V gene lookup returns CDR1 MNHNY and CDR2 SVGAGI (reference sequence). V shed 2 bases and J 3 bases; nucleotides not matched to a gene: 3.

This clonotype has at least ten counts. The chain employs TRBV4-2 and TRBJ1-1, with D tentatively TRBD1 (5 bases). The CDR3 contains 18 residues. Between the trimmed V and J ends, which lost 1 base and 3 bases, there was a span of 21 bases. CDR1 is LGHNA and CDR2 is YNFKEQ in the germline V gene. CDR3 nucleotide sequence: TGTGCCAGCAGCCAAGGCTCCCTTTTGGGGGGAGGATACACTGAAGCTTTCTTT. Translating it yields CASSQGSLLGGGYTEAFF.

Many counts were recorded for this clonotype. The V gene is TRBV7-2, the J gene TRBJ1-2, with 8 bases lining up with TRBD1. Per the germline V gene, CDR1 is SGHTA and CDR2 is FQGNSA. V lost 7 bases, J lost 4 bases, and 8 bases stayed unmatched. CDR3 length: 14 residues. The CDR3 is CASNLRQGAYGYTF. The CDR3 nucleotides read TGTGCCAGCAACCTCCGGCAGGGGGCCTATGGCTACACCTTC. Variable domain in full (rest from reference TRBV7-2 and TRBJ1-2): GAGVSQSPSNKVTEKGKDVELRCDPISGHTALYWYRQSLGQGLEFLIYFQGNSAPDKSGLPSDRFSAERTGGSVSTLTIQRTQQEDSAVYLCASNLRQGAYGYTFGSGTRLTVV.

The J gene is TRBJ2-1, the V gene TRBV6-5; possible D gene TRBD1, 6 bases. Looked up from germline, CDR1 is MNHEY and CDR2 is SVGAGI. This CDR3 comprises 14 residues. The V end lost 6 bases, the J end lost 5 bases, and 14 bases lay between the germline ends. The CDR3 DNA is TGTGCCAGCAGAGTAGGGACACAGAACAATGAGCAGTTCTTC. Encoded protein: CASRVGTQNNEQFF.

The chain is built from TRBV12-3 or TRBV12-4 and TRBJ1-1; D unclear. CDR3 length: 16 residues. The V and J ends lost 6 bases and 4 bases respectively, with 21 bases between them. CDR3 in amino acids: CASSHGRLGRGTEAFF. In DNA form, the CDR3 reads TGTGCCAGCAGCCACGGTCGGCTGGGGAGAGGCACTGAAGCTTTCTTT.

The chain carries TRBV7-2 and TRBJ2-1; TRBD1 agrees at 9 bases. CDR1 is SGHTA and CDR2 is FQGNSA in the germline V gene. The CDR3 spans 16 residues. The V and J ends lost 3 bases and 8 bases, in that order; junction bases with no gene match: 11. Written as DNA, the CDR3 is TGTGCCAGCAGCTTCCCGCGGGACAGGGACTCCCATGAGCAGTTCTTC. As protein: CASSFPRDRDSHEQFF. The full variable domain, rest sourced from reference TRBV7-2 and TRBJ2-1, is GAGVSQSPSNKVTEKGKDVELRCDPISGHTALYWYRQSLGQGLEFLIYFQGNSAPDKSGLPSDRFSAERTGGSVSTLTIQRTQQEDSAVYLCASSFPRDRDSHEQFFGPGTRLTVL.

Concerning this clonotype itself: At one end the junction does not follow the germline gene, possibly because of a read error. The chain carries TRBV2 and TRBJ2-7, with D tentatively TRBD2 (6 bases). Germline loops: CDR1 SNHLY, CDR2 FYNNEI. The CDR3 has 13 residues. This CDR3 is CACSGGAAYEQYF. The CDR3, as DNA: TGTGCCTGCAGTGGCGGGGCTGCCTACGAGCAGTACTTC. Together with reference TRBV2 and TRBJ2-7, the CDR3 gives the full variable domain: EPEVTQTPSHQVTQMGQEVILRCVPISNHLYFYWYRQILGQKVEFLVSFYNNEISEKSEIFDDQFSVERPDGSNFTLKIRSTKLEDSAMYFCACSGGAAYEQYFGPGTRLTVT.

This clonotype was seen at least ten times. In nucleotides, the CDR3 is TGCGCCAGCAGCTTACAGGGGAATGGGAACACTGAAGCTTTCTTT. Residues: CASSLQGNGNTEAFF. V and J are TRBV5-1 and TRBJ1-1; TRBD1 matches 7 bases. The J segment lost 1 base and the V segment lost 2 bases, leaving 5 bases of the junction unmatched. CDR3 length: 15 residues. Germline CDR1 and CDR2: SGHRS and YFSETQ.

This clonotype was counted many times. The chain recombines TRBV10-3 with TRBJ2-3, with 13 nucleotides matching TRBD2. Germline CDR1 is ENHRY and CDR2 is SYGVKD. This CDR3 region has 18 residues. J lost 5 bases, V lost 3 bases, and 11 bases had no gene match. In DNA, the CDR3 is TGTGCCATCAGTGATCACGGACTAGCGGGGGCCGGGGGAGATACGCAGTATTTT. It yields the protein CAISDHGLAGAGGDTQYF.

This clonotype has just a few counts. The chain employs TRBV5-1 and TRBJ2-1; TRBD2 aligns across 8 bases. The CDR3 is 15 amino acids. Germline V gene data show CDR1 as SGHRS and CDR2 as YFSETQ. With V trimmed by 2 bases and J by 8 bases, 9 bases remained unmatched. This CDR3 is CASSFWSGGSYEQFF. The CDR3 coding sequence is TGCGCCAGCAGCTTCTGGAGCGGGGGCTCCTATGAGCAGTTCTTC.